One T cell receptor (beta chain) is described in this entry. Trimming removed 6 bases from V and 4 bases from J, with 18 bases in between. Looked up from germline, CDR1 is SEHNR and CDR2 is FQNEAQ (reference sequence). The CDR3 spans 15 residues. TCRdb itself ran the RT-PCR reads through MiXCR, one entry per CDR3 protein. Of about a million distinct CDR3 sequences in the sample, 18% were seen once. The data derive from a study of patients and donors after allogeneic stem cell transplantation. The source material was blood, either unsorted or a sorted T cell fraction (not recorded which). This clonotype was obtained from a human donor who was either an allogeneic HSCT recipient or a stem cell or donor lymphocyte infusion donor (not recorded which). It is not recorded whose cells these are; they may come from a transplant donor. The rearrangement uses TRBV7-9 and TRBJ1-2; no clear D gene. The CDR3 loop is CASRPQHGPGYGYTF. In DNA form, the CDR3 reads TGTGCCAGCAGACCCCAACATGGGCCGGGCTATGGCTACACCTTC.